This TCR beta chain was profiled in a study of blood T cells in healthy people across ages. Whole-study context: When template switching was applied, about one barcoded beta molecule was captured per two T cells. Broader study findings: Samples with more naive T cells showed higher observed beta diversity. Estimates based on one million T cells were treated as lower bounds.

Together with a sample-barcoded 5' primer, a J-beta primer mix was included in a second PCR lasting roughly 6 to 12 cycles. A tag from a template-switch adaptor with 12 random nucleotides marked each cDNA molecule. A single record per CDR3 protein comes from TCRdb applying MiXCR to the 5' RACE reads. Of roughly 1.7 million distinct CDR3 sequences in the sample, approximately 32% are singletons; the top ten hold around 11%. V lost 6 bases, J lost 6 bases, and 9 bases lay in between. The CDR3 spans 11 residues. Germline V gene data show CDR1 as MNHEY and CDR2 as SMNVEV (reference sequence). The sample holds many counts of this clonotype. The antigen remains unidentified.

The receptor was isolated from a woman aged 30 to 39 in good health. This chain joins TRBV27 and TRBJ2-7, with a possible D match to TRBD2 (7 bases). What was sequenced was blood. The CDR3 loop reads CASSRGAEQYF. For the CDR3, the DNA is TGTGCCAGCAGCCGGGGGGCCGAGCAGTACTTC.